This is a list of T cell receptor beta chains from one sample in a study of blood T cell repertoires in COVID-19. Assay used: immunoSEQ multiplex PCR; TCRdb lists only in-frame clones, some missing. Of roughly 150,000 clones listed, around 80% are singletons. The sample was peripheral blood. The receptors here all came from a woman aged 50 to 60 with acute or convalescent COVID-19. Both conserved end residues are part of each CDR3. The order of the fields is J gene, clone size, V gene, D gene, CDR3 protein, CDR3 DNA. The D gene is left open where the match is weak. Not all rows give a size; the values are once, few, many and, for expanded clones, a class.

J: TRBJ1-1; size: -; V: TRBV19; D: -; CDR3: CASSRGRMAFF; DNA: TGTGCCAGTAGCAGGGGCAGAATGGCTTTCTTT
J: TRBJ2-1; size: -; V: TRBV6-5; D: -; CDR3: CASSYGQGDNEQFF; DNA: TGTGCCAGCAGTTACGGACAAGGGGACAATGAGCAGTTCTTC
J: TRBJ2-3; size: -; V: TRBV18; D: TRBD1; CDR3: CASSPGQGVSSDTQYF; DNA: TGTGCCAGCTCACCCGGACAGGGAGTGAGCTCAGATACGCAGTATTTT
J: TRBJ1-6; size: -; V: TRBV28; D: -; CDR3: CASSRDYNSPLHF; DNA: TGTGCCAGCAGCCGGGACTATAATTCACCCCTCCACTTT
J: TRBJ1-2; size: -; V: TRBV7-2; D: -; CDR3: CASSLVQGDGYTF; DNA: TGTGCCAGCAGCTTAGTGCAAGGGGATGGCTACACCTTC
J: TRBJ2-3; size: -; V: TRBV9; D: TRBD2; CDR3: CASSLRAGGPDTQYF; DNA: TGTGCCAGCAGCCTCCGAGCGGGGGGGCCAGATACGCAGTATTTT
J: TRBJ1-4; size: -; V: TRBV19; D: -; CDR3: CATAFRGDRLFF; DNA: TGTGCCACCGCCTTCAGGGGAGATAGACTGTTTTTT
J: TRBJ1-4; size: -; V: TRBV3-1/TRBV3-2; D: -; CDR3: CASRDRLLSEKLFF; DNA: TGTGCCAGCAGAGACAGGCTATTGAGTGAAAAACTGTTTTTT
J: TRBJ2-1; size: once; V: TRBV6-2/TRBV6-3; D: -; CDR3: CASSYWDRGADEQFF; DNA: TGTGCCAGCAGTTACTGGGATCGGGGGGCAGATGAGCAGTTCTTC
J: TRBJ2-5; size: -; V: TRBV19; D: TRBD2; CDR3: CASSIAGGRLGEETQYF; DNA: TGTGCCAGTAGTATCGCGGGGGGGCGATTAGGAGAAGAGACCCAGTACTTC
J: TRBJ2-5; size: -; V: TRBV4-3; D: TRBD1; CDR3: CASSRQGTGGETQYF; DNA: TGCGCCAGCAGCCGACAAGGGACAGGGGGAGAGACCCAGTACTTC
J: TRBJ1-5; size: -; V: TRBV4-1; D: TRBD1; CDR3: CASSQETGLQPQHF; DNA: TGCGCCAGCAGCCAGGAGACAGGGTTGCAGCCCCAGCATTTT
J: TRBJ2-5; size: -; V: TRBV6-5; D: -; CDR3: CASSYSIEGETQYF; DNA: TGTGCCAGCAGTTACTCCATCGAGGGAGAGACCCAGTACTTC
J: TRBJ1-1; size: -; V: TRBV7-2; D: -; CDR3: CASSRTDLEAFF; DNA: TGTGCCAGCAGCCGGACAGACCTTGAAGCTTTCTTT